This record looks at one TCR beta chain sequence and its context. These data come from a study of blood T cell repertoires in COVID-19. Between the trimmed V and J ends, which lost 4 bases and 6 bases, there was a span of 17 bases. The CDR3 has 15 residues. Per germline, CDR1 SGDLS and CDR2 YYNGEE. Profiled with immunoSEQ multiplex PCR; TCRdb holds only in-frame clones, not every one. This table has about 150,000 clones, approximately 87% appearing once. The clonotype comes from a woman between 45 and 65 years old who had recovered from COVID-19. The sample consisted of PBMCs or T cells enriched from blood (not recorded which). J is TRBJ2-1 and V is TRBV9; TRBD2 is a possible D gene (6 bases). CDR3 loop: CASSPSRVGGNEQFF. CDR3 DNA: TGTGCCAGCAGCCCCTCTAGGGTGGGGGGCAATGAGCAGTTCTTC.